The 14 T cell receptor beta chains below were found in one sample sequenced in a study of T-cell reconstitution after alpha-beta-depleted transplantation in children. As it was prepared, the TCRbeta library received unique molecular identifiers. From the PCR reads, TCRdb called clonotypes with MiXCR, one entry per CDR3 protein. Among about 370,000 distinct CDR3 sequences, roughly 20% were seen once, and the ten largest hold approximately 3.9%. Specimen: PBMCs from the stem cell graft donor, collected from the stem cell graft. The origin of the receptors is a human donor who donated a stem cell graft to a child with acute myeloid leukemia.

In nucleotides, the CDR3 is TGCAGTGCCGTGGAGTGGGGACTAACCACCTACGAGCAGTACTTC. Protein: CSAVEWGLTTYEQYF. The genes are TRBV20-1 and TRBJ2-7; TRBD2 aligns across 7 bases. V lost 6 bases to trimming and J lost 2 bases; unmatched junction nucleotides: 13. Germline CDR1 reads DFQATT; CDR2 reads SNEGSKA (reference sequence). This CDR3 is built from 15 residues.

The DNA of the CDR3 is TGTGCCAGCAGTTACTGGGGACCGACCTACGAGCAGTACTTC. It specifies CASSYWGPTYEQYF. The chain is built from TRBV6-2 or TRBV6-3 and TRBJ2-7; D assignment may be TRBD1 or TRBD2 (5 bases each). This CDR3 comprises 14 residues. The germline V and J ends were trimmed by 1 base and 2 bases, with 9 bases remaining between them. CDR1 and CDR2 (germline): MNHEY, SVGEGT.

This clonotype was observed a handful of times. This sequence joins TRBV6-2 or TRBV6-3 and TRBJ1-1; D remains unclear. The CDR3 has 14 amino acids. Trimming took off 3 bases at V and 0 bases at J, with 8 bases between the two ends. The germline gives CDR1 MNHEY, CDR2 SVGEGT. CDR3 protein: CASSYTSMNTEAFF. Written as DNA, the CDR3 is TGTGCCAGCAGTTATACAAGCATGAACACTGAAGCTTTCTTT.

For the CDR3, the DNA is TGTGCCAGCAGTTACTCGGGACGGAATGACGAGCAGTACTTC. Encoded protein: CASSYSGRNDEQYF. The chain employs TRBV6-5 and TRBJ2-7; perhaps D is TRBD1 or TRBD2 (5 bases each). Germline V gene lookup returns CDR1 MNHEY and CDR2 SVGAGI. V dropped 0 bases and J dropped 5 bases, with 11 bases sitting between them. The CDR3 spans 14 residues.

This clonotype was seen more than once but under ten times. This sequence joins TRBV16 and TRBJ2-7; D remains ambiguous. The CDR3 length is 13 residues. V lost 0 bases and J lost 3, with 6 bases in between. From germline, CDR1 is KGHSY and CDR2 FQNENV. The CDR3 reads CASSQSNSYEQYF. DNA for the CDR3: TGTGCCAGCAGCCAATCTAACAGCTACGAGCAGTACTTC. Full variable domain (remainder filled in from reference TRBV16 and TRBJ2-7): GEEVAQTPKHLVRGEGQKAKLYCAPIKGHSYVFWYQQVLKNEFKFLISFQNENVFDETGMPKERFSAKCLPNSPCSLEIQATKLEDSAVYFCASSQSNSYEQYFGPGTRLTVT.

The chain recombines TRBV25-1 with TRBJ2-7, with TRBD2 matching 8 bases. J lost 2 bases, V lost 6 bases, and 6 bases had no gene match. Per the germline V gene, CDR1 is MGHDK and CDR2 is SYGVNS. The CDR3 is made up of 14 amino acids. The CDR3 sequence: CASSPGLVPYEQYF. The CDR3 nucleotides read TGTGCCAGCAGCCCGGGACTAGTCCCCTACGAGCAGTACTTC.

This clonotype was seen repeatedly, ten times or more. CDR3: CASGTSSHYEQYF. CDR3 nucleotide sequence: TGTGCCAGCGGGACATCGTCACACTACGAGCAGTACTTC. The chain recombines TRBV12-3 or TRBV12-4 with TRBJ2-7; tentatively, D is TRBD1 (6 bases). This CDR3 spans 13 amino acids. Trimming took 8 bases from V and 3 from J, leaving 14 bases between them.

The chain employs TRBV7-9 and TRBJ2-1; D unresolved. Trimming removed 5 bases from V and 4 bases from J, with 15 bases in between. Germline V gives CDR1 SEHNR, CDR2 FQNEAQ (reference sequence). This CDR3 contains 15 residues. Here the CDR3 reads CASSPGQLNYNEQFF. Written as DNA, the CDR3 is TGTGCCAGCAGCCCCGGGCAACTAAATTACAATGAGCAGTTCTTC.

This clonotype was counted at least ten times. V and J are TRBV5-1 and TRBJ1-2; a weak D match, TRBD1 (5 bases). The germline gives CDR1 SGHRS, CDR2 YFSETQ. The CDR3 has 15 amino acids. Trimming cost V 0 bases and J 0 bases, with 9 bases left between them. The CDR3 bases are TGCGCCAGCAGCTTGGAGGCAGGGACTAACTATGGCTACACCTTC. Its translation: CASSLEAGTNYGYTF.

This clonotype showed up many times. V gene TRBV29-1 combines with J gene TRBJ1-2, with D perhaps matching TRBD1 (6 bases). CDR3 length: 11 residues. Germline values: CDR1 SQVTM, CDR2 ANQGSEA. V lost 0 bases and J 9 bases, leaving 8 bases between the germline ends. The CDR3 DNA reads TGCAGCGTTGAAGAACAGGGACGCTACACCTTC. Translating gives CSVEEQGRYTF. Based on the CDR3 plus reference TRBV29-1 and TRBJ1-2, the full variable domain is SAVISQKPSRDICQRGTSLTIQCQVDSQVTMMFWYRQQPGQSLTLIATANQGSEATYESGFVIDKFPISRPNLTFSTLTVSNMSPEDSSIYLCSVEEQGRYTFGSGTRLTVV.

This clonotype was detected only a few times. V usage is TRBV6-5 and J usage is TRBJ1-5; TRBD1 is a possible D gene (6 bases). The CDR3 loop spans 14 amino acids. CDR1 MNHEY and CDR2 SVGAGI come from the germline V gene. V gave up 6 bases and J gave up 4 bases, with 13 bases separating them. The CDR3 spells CASSYDRFNQPQHF. CDR3 coding DNA: TGTGCCAGCAGCTATGACAGGTTTAATCAGCCCCAGCATTTT.

Only a few counts were recorded for this clonotype. The chain joins TRBV4-1 to TRBJ2-2; 8 bases align to TRBD1. The V segment lost 4 bases and the J segment 5 bases; nucleotides outside the gene matches: 6. Per the germline V gene, CDR1 is MGHRA and CDR2 is YSYEKL. CDR3 length equals 15 residues. DNA of the CDR3: TGCGCCAGCAGCCCGAGGACAGGGCCTACCGGGGAGCTGTTTTTT. Translation gives CASSPRTGPTGELFF.

The CDR3 protein is CATRISGPGEQYF. In DNA form, the CDR3 reads TGTGCCACACGGATTTCCGGCCCTGGAGAGCAGTACTTC. This chain connects TRBV19 to TRBJ2-7; D gene unclear. This CDR3 is 13 amino acids long. With 10 bases removed from V and 7 bases from J, the gap between germline ends came to 20 bases. Germline V gene data show CDR1 as LNHDA and CDR2 as SQIVND (reference sequence).

This clonotype occurred many times. This chain connects TRBV3-1 to TRBJ1-1, with D maybe TRBD1 (6 bases). This CDR3 contains 15 residues. V lost 0 bases, J lost 7 bases, and 15 bases lay in between. Germline CDR1 reads LGHDT; CDR2 reads YNNKEL (reference sequence). CDR3 nucleotides: TGTGCCAGCAGCCAAGAAGCGACAGGAACGGGTGAAGCTTTCTTT. This codes for CASSQEATGTGEAFF.